The TCR beta chain described here comes from a study of cytomegalovirus exposure and HLA in healthy donors. Study results and limitations: There were about 160 TCR beta chains listed as cytomegalovirus-associated.

As for this clone: Its specificity is unknown.

The V gene lost 3 bases and the J gene lost 3 bases, with 6 bases spanning the gap. Germline CDR1 reads SGDLS; CDR2 reads YYNGEE. This CDR3 has 12 residues. Use of 60 Vbeta and 13 Jbeta primers characterized the PCR. The data were produced by immunoSEQ multiplex PCR, yet TCRdb's version contains in-frame clones alone and is incomplete. The repertoire has about 180,000 clones, 75% to 85% of them found once; the top ten carry around 1.2%. The J gene is TRBJ1-1, the V gene TRBV9, with a weak D call TRBD1 (5 bases). This receptor was obtained from a girl aged 2 to 10 in good health and CMV-seropositive. Sequenced sample: PBMCs. The CDR3: CASSGGDTEAFF. The CDR3, as DNA: TGTGCCAGCAGCGGGGGGGACACTGAAGCTTTCTTT.